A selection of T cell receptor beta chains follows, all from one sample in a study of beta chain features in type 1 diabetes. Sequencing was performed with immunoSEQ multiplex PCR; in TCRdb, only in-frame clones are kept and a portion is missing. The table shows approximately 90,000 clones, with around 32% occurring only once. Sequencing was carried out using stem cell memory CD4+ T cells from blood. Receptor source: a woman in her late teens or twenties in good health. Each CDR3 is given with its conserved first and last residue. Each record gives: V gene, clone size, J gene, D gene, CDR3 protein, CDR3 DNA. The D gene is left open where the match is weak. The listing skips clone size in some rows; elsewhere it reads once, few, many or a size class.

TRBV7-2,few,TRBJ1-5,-,CASSLARSFNQPQHF,TGTGCCAGCAGCTTAGCCAGGTCCTTCAATCAGCCCCAGCATTTT
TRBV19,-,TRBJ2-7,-,CASSNMASSYEQYF,TGTGCCAGTAGTAATATGGCTTCCAGCTACGAGCAGTACTTC
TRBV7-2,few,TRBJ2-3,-,CASSLGLGAQYF,TGTGCCAGCAGCTTAGGACTAGGGGCGCAGTATTTT
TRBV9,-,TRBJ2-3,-,CASSLQGTDTQYF,TGTGCCAGCAGCCTGCAGGGGACAGATACGCAGTATTTT
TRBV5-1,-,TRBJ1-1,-,CASSLPGAGNTEAFF,TGCGCCAGCAGCTTGCCAGGGGCAGGGAACACTGAAGCTTTCTTT
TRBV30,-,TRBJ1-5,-,CAWRGTGQPQHF,TGTGCCTGGAGAGGAACAGGTCAGCCCCAGCATTTT
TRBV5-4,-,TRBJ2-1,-,CASSSDYRNNEQFF,TGTGCCAGCAGCTCGGACTACAGGAACAATGAGCAGTTCTTC
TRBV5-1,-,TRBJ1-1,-,CASSLASRGLTEAFF,TGCGCCAGCAGCTTGGCCTCAAGGGGTTTAACTGAAGCTTTCTTT
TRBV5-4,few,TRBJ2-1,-,CASSLGGLSPEQFF,TGTGCCAGCAGCTTGGGCGGCCTTTCACCTGAGCAGTTCTTC
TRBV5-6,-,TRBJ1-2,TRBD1,CASRPSGQGLRDYTF,TGTGCCAGCAGGCCCTCGGGACAGGGGTTAAGAGACTACACCTTC
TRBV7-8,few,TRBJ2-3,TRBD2,CASSGRGDTDTQYF,TGTGCCAGCAGCGGACGGGGGGACACAGATACGCAGTATTTT
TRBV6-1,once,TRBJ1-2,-,CAVLPGTYGYTF,TGTGCCGTCTTACCGGGGACTTATGGCTACACCTTC
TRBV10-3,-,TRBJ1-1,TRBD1,CAISERTGENTEAFF,TGTGCCATCAGTGAAAGGACAGGGGAGAACACTGAAGCTTTCTTT
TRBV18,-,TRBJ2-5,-,CASSPGGGETQYF,TGTGCCAGCTCACCAGGGGGAGGAGAGACCCAGTACTTC
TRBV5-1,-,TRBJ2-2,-,CASSSEGVGTGELFF,TGCGCCAGCAGCTCGGAAGGGGTCGGCACCGGGGAGCTGTTTTTT
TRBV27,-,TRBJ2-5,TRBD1,CASSRSTGLLLSETQYF,TGTGCCAGCAGTCGCTCGACAGGGCTGTTGCTATCGGAGACCCAGTACTTC
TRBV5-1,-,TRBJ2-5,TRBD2,CASSGGIIAGGQETQYF,TGCGCCAGCAGCGGCGGAATCATAGCGGGGGGACAAGAGACCCAGTACTTC
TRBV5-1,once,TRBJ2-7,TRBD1,CASSLGTGGGEQYF,TGCGCCAGCAGCCTAGGGACAGGGGGTGGAGAGCAGTACTTC
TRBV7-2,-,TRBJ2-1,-,CASSLASPTYNEQFF,TGTGCCAGCAGCTTAGCGTCCCCAACCTACAATGAGCAGTTCTTC
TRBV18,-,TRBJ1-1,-,CASSLETEAFF,TGTGCCAGCTCACTGGAGACTGAAGCTTTCTTT
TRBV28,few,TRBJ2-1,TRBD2,CASSLGGYLSYNEQFF,TGTGCCAGCAGTTTGGGAGGGTATCTCTCCTACAATGAGCAGTTCTTC
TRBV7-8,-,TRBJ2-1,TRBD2,CASNPGGTTYNEQFF,TGTGCCAGCAACCCCGGGGGGACGACCTACAATGAGCAGTTCTTC
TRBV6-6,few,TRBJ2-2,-,CASIEPGHLRTGELFF,TGTGCCAGCATCGAGCCGGGACATCTAAGAACCGGGGAGCTGTTTTTT